The clone carrying this T cell receptor beta chain was counted between two and nine times. Its antigen remains unknown. This sample was included in a study of identical twins. The study's findings and limits: Memory repertoires showed no such pattern, whereas abundant cord blood beta clonotypes carried fewer insertions. Excess sharing between twins was weaker in beta out-of-frame sequences. The study based its conclusions on cross-sectional statistical analysis and did not follow the same donors.

CDR3 length: 14 residues. Germline V gene data show CDR1 as DFQATT and CDR2 as SNEGSKA (reference sequence). Trimming removed 3 bases from V and 4 bases from J, with 12 bases in between. TCRdb reprocessed the 5' RACE reads with MiXCR, giving one entry per CDR3 protein. The sample holds approximately 670,000 distinct CDR3 sequences; 5.5% to 6.5% are singletons and the top ten take roughly 2%. The rearrangement uses TRBV20-1 and TRBJ1-4; D not resolved. The clonotype originates from a man between 18 and 35 years old in good health. The sequenced sample was naive T cells sorted from blood. CDR3 amino acids: CSARGWEINEKLFF. The CDR3, as DNA: TGCAGTGCTAGGGGGTGGGAGATTAATGAAAAACTGTTTTTT.